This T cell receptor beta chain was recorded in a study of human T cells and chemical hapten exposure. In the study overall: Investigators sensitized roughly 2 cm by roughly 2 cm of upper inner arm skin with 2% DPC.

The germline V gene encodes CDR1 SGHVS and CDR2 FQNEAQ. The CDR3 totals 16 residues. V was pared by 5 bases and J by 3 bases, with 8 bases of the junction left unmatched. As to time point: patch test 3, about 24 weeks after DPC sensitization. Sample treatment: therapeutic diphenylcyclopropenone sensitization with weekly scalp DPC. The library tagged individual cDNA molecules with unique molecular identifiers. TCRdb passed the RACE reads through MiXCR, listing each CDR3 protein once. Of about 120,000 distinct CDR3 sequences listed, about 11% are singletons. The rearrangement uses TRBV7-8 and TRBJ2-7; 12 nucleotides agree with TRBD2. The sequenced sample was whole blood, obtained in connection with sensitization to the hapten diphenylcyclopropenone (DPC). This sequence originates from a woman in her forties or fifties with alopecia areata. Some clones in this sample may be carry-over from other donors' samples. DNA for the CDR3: TGTGCCAGCAGCCCATACCGACTAGCGGGGGACTACGAGCAGTACTTC. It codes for CASSPYRLAGDYEQYF.